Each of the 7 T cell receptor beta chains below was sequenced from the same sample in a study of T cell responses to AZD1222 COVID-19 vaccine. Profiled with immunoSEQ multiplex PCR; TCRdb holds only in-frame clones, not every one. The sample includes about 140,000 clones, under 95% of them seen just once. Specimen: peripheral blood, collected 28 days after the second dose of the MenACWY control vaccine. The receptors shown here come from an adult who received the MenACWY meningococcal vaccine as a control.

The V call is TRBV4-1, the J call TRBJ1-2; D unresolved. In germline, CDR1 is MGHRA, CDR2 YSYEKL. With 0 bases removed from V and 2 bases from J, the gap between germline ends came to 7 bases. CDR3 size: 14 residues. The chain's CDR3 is CASSQDRTNYGYTF. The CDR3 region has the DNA TGCGCCAGCAGCCAAGATAGAACGAACTATGGCTACACCTTC.

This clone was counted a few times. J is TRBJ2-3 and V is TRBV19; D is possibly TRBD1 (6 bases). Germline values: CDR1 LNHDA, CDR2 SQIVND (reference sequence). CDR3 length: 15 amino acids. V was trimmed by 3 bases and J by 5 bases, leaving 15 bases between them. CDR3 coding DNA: TGTGCCAGTAGTATGGTGGGGGCCCGGCGAGATACGCAGTATTTT. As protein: CASSMVGARRDTQYF.

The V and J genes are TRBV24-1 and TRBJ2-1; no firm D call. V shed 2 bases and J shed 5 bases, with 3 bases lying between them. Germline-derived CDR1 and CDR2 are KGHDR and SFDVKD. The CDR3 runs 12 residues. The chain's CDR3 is CATSDSNNEQFF. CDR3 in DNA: TGTGCCACCAGTGATTCGAACAATGAGCAGTTCTTC.

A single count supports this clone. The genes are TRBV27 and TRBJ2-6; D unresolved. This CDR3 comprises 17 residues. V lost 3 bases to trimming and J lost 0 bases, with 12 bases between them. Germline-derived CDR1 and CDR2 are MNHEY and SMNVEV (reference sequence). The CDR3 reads CASSFGTPLSGANVLTF. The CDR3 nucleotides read TGTGCCAGCAGTTTTGGTACCCCCCTCTCTGGGGCCAACGTCCTGACTTTC.

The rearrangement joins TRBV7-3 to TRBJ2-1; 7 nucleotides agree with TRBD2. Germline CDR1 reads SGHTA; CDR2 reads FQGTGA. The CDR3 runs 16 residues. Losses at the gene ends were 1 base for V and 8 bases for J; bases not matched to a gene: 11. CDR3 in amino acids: CASSLNVGGPSDEQFF. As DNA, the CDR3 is TGTGCCAGCAGCTTAAACGTGGGAGGGCCGTCGGATGAGCAGTTCTTC.

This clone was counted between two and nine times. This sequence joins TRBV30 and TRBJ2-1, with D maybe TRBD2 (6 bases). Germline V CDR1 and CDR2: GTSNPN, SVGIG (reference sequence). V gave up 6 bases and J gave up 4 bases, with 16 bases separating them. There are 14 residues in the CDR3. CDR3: CACMTSMGYNEQFF. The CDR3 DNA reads TGTGCCTGCATGACTAGTATGGGATACAATGAGCAGTTCTTC.

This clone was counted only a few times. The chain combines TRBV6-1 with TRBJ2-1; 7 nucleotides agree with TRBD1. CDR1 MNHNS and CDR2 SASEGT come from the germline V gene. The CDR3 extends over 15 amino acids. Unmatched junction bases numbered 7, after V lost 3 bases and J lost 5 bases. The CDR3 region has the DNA TGTGCCAGCAGTGACCAGGGGGTCGAGAACAATGAGCAGTTCTTC. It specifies CASSDQGVENNEQFF.